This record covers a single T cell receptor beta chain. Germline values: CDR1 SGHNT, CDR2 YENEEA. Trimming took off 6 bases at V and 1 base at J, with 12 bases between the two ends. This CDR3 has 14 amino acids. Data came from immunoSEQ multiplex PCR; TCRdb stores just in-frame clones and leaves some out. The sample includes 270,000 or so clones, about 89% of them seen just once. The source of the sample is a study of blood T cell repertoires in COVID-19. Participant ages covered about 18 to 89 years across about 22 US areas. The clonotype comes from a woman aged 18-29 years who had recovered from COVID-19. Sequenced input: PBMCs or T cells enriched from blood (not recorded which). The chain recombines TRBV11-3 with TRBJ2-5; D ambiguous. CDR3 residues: CASRKRLLQETQYF. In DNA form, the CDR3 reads TGTGCCAGCAGAAAGAGATTGCTCCAAGAGACCCAGTACTTC.